A selection of T cell receptor beta chains follows, all from one sample in a study of cytomegalovirus exposure and HLA in healthy donors. The method was immunoSEQ multiplex PCR; TCRdb's version includes in-frame clones alone and lacks a portion of them. Of 75,000 to 95,000 clones in the sample, approximately 63% were seen once. Sequenced material: PBMCs. The receptors here all came from a woman aged 30 to 39 in good health and CMV-seronegative. The conserved cysteine and the conserved F or W are not part of the CDR3 here. Each record gives: CDR3 length, clone size, J gene, D gene, V gene, CDR3 protein. A D gene is named only where the DNA matches it firmly. Some rows have no size entry. The others give once, few or many, or a class for an expanded clone.

10,NA,TRBJ2-3,NA,TRBV5-1,ASSPLADTQY
15,NA,TRBJ2-7,TRBD2,TRBV4-3,ASSQDRGAGGLNEQY
16,NA,TRBJ2-4,TRBD1,TRBV5-3,ARSLRDRGLEAKNIQY
11,NA,TRBJ2-7,NA,TRBV7-9,ASSPPGSYEQY
12,NA,TRBJ1-4,TRBD1,TRBV5-4,ATGFMDRVEKLF
13,few,TRBJ1-1,NA,TRBV5-4,ASSTPDRANTEAF
11,NA,TRBJ2-7,TRBD2,TRBV30,AWSVRGGDEQY
9,medium-sized,TRBJ1-2,NA,TRBV2,ASSVRGGYT
12,NA,TRBJ2-5,TRBD2,TRBV5-4,ASRSTSGQETQY
15,NA,TRBJ2-4,NA,TRBV28,ASSLSPHRLAKNIQY
12,NA,TRBJ2-7,TRBD2,TRBV19,ASSISGRAYEQY
13,NA,TRBJ2-3,NA,TRBV6-1,ASWAASRPFDTQY
11,NA,TRBJ1-1,TRBD1,TRBV19,ASSIKTGTEAF
11,few,TRBJ1-2,NA,TRBV18,ASSAGSPYGYT
16,NA,TRBJ2-7,TRBD2,TRBV28,ASRGVAGDSGRNYEQY
11,NA,TRBJ2-7,TRBD1,TRBV6-5,ASSWDRGREQY
13,NA,TRBJ2-3,NA,TRBV7-2,ASSPFGTKGDTQY
11,NA,TRBJ1-1,NA,TRBV5-1,ASSLTFNTEAF
10,NA,TRBJ2-5,TRBD1,TRBV18,ASSTGAETQY
12,NA,TRBJ2-1,TRBD2,TRBV29-1,SVATSQVVGEQF
14,NA,TRBJ2-3,TRBD1,TRBV9,ASSPHLDREADTQY
14,NA,TRBJ2-1,NA,TRBV4-2,ASSQDPPSIISEQF
14,NA,TRBJ2-1,TRBD2,TRBV28,ASSLDLLAGEHEQF
12,NA,TRBJ1-1,NA,TRBV4-1,ASSQTQSNTEAF
14,NA,TRBJ2-2,NA,TRBV19,ASSIGDGRLTGELF
13,NA,TRBJ2-5,TRBD2,TRBV2,ASSPTSGGQETQY
13,NA,TRBJ1-1,NA,TRBV4-1,ASSVQQGGDTEAF
13,NA,TRBJ2-7,NA,TRBV21-1,ASSIAGRGQDEQY
10,NA,TRBJ2-1,NA,TRBV29-1,SVDLVMNEQF
13,NA,TRBJ1-4,TRBD1,TRBV5-1,ASSPQGASNEKLF
15,NA,TRBJ2-3,TRBD2,TRBV28,ASSPSGSGGLTDTQY
11,NA,TRBJ2-3,TRBD2,TRBV29-1,SVGGRGTDTQY
10,few,TRBJ2-1,NA,TRBV7-9,ASSSRDNEQF
13,NA,TRBJ1-5,TRBD1,TRBV18,ASSYGQGGNQPQH
14,NA,TRBJ1-3,TRBD1,TRBV7-9,ASSPLDRGGGNTIY